This record concerns one T cell receptor (beta chain) sequence. The sample carries other DNA sequences with the same CDR3. Profiled with immunoSEQ multiplex PCR; TCRdb holds only in-frame clones, not every one. This sample has about 240,000 clones, with approximately 86% found just once. Germline CDR1 and CDR2: MGHRA and YSYEKL. Trimming took 4 bases from V and 4 from J; bases not matched to a gene: 0. The CDR3 contains 13 residues. The source of the sample is a study of blood T cell repertoires in COVID-19. Overall study context: T cells, B-cell-depleted T cells, or PBMCs supplied cDNA or gDNA.

Sequencing used peripheral blood. This receptor was obtained from an older woman with active or convalescent COVID-19. The V call is TRBV4-1, the J call TRBJ1-2; 10 bases map to TRBD1. The DNA of the CDR3 is TGCGCCAGCAGCCGGGACAGGGGCTATGGCTACACCTTC. Translating it yields CASSRDRGYGYTF.